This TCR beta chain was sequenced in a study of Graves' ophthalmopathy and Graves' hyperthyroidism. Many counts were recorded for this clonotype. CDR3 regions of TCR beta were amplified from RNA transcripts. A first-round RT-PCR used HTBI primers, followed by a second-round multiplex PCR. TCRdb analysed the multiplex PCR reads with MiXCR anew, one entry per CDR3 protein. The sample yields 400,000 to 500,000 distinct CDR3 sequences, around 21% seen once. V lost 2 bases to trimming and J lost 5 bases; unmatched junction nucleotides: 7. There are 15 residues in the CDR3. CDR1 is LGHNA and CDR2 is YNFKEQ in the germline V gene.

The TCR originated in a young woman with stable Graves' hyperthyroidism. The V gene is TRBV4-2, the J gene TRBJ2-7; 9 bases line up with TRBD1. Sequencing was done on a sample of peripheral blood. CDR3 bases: TGTGCCAGCAGCCAAACCGGGACAGGGATCGACGAGCAGTACTTC. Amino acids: CASSQTGTGIDEQYF.